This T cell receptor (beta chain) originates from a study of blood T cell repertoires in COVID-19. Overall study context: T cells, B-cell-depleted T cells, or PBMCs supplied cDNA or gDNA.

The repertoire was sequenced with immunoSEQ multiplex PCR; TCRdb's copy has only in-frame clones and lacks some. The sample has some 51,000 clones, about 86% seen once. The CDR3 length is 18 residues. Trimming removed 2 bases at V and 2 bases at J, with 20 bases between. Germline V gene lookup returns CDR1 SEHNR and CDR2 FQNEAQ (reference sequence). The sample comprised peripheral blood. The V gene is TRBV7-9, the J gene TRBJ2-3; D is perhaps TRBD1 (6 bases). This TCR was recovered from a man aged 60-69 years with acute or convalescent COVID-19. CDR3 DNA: TGTGCCAGCAGCTTAAAGCAGTCGGCAGGGGCCCTCACAGATACGCAGTATTTT. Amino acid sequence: CASSLKQSAGALTDTQYF.